This T cell receptor beta chain was sequenced in a study of blood T cells in healthy people across ages. A J-beta primer mix and a sample-barcoded 5' primer were used in a second PCR of about 7 to 12 cycles. TCRdb re-called the 5' RACE reads through MiXCR, storing one row per CDR3 protein. Of approximately 810,000 distinct CDR3 sequences listed, around 36% are singletons. Isolation per sample recovered at least 7 million PBMCs. Extracted total RNA amounted to at least 5.5 micrograms for each sample. Germline CDR1 and CDR2: SGHVS and FQNEAQ. This CDR3 contains 16 residues. Trimming took off 5 bases at V and 6 bases at J, with 19 bases between the two ends.

The sequenced sample was blood. The sequence was obtained from a young man in good health. The rearrangement links TRBV7-8 to TRBJ2-2; D is uncertain. This chain's CDR3 is CASSPPVEPRPGELFF. The CDR3 DNA follows: TGTGCCAGCAGCCCTCCCGTGGAACCCCGGCCCGGGGAGCTGTTTTTT.